What follows are 7 T cell receptor beta chains derived from one specimen sequenced in a study of graft-versus-host responses after intestinal transplantation. Profiling relied on immunoSEQ multiplex PCR, and the TCRdb table lists in-frame clones only, not all of them. In the table there are around 21,000 clones, roughly 36% of which are singletons. The specimen was alloreactive CD4+ T cells from a mixed lymphocyte reaction culture, collected before transplantation. The sample's subset: CFSE-low proliferating T cells sorted from roughly 6-day pre-transplant mixed lymphocyte reaction (GvH or HvG direction). The receptors come from a human patient who was an organ donor for intestinal transplantation.

There are a few counts of this clone. The chain uses TRBV9 and TRBJ2-4, with D unclear. V was cut by 1 base and J by 7 bases, with 18 bases left in between. CDR1 and CDR2 from the germline V gene are SGDLS and YYNGEE. There are 16 residues in the CDR3. The CDR3 DNA sequence: TGTGCCAGCAGCGTAACGTTCGGGCCCCTTGGGAACATTCAGTACTTC. Its protein is CASSVTFGPLGNIQYF.

By share, this clone counts as medium-sized. V and J are TRBV11-2 and TRBJ2-5; possibly TRBD1 for D (5 bases). CDR3 length: 15 amino acids. Trimming removed 1 base from V and 5 bases from J, with 14 bases in between. CDR1 is SGHAT, CDR2 FQNNGV, per germline. For the CDR3, the DNA is TGTGCCAGCAGCTTAGTGTCAGGGCGGTGGGAGACCCAGTACTTC. It codes for CASSLVSGRWETQYF. The full variable domain, its missing parts supplied by reference TRBV11-2 and TRBJ2-5, is EAGVAQSPRYKIIEKRQSVAFWCNPISGHATLYWYQQILGQGPKLLIQFQNNGVVDDSQLPKDRFSAERLKGVDSTLKIQPAKLEDSAVYLCASSLVSGRWETQYFGPGTRLLVL.

The CDR3 bases are TGTGCCAGCAGTTCGAGACCAGGTACCTACGAGCAGTACTTC. Its translation: CASSSRPGTYEQYF. V and J are TRBV27 and TRBJ2-7; D unclear. CDR1 MNHEY and CDR2 SMNVEV come from the germline V gene (reference sequence). V dropped 4 bases and J dropped 2 bases, with 12 bases sitting between them. This CDR3 has 14 amino acids.

Only a few counts were recorded for this clone. The V call is TRBV10-3, the J call TRBJ2-2; 7 bases line up with TRBD2. The germline V gene encodes CDR1 ENHRY and CDR2 SYGVKD. The CDR3 has 13 residues. Germline trimming cut 3 bases from V and 8 bases from J; bases unmatched to any gene: 3. The CDR3 sequence is CAISEDGRGELFF. The CDR3 region has the DNA TGTGCCATCAGTGAAGACGGGAGGGGGGAGCTGTTTTTT.

This clone turned up a few times. J is TRBJ2-2 and V is TRBV2, with D possibly being TRBD1 or TRBD2 (5 bases each). The CDR3 extends over 15 amino acids. Trimming pared 7 bases from V and 1 base from J, leaving 13 bases between. Germline V gives CDR1 SNHLY, CDR2 FYNNEI. The CDR3 DNA reads TGTGCCAGCACTTGGGACCACGGGAACACCGGGGAGCTGTTTTTT. Amino acids: CASTWDHGNTGELFF.

The chain combines TRBV6-5 with TRBJ2-3; D remains ambiguous. The CDR3 loop spans 15 amino acids. V shed 0 bases and J shed 6 bases, with 13 bases lying between them. The V gene's germline CDR1 is MNHEY and CDR2 SVGAGI. CDR3 nucleotide sequence: TGTGCCAGCAGTTACTCTACGATCATGGGTGATACGCAGTATTTT. Residues: CASSYSTIMGDTQYF.

The CDR3 here is CASSQDVRSGGGEQFF. CDR3 sequence (DNA): TGCGCCAGCAGCCAAGACGTGCGTTCTGGGGGGGGAGAGCAGTTCTTC. This chain connects TRBV4-3 to TRBJ2-1, with 7 bases fitting TRBD2. V dropped 0 bases and J dropped 10; count of bases not matched to a gene: 12. This CDR3 has 16 amino acids. CDR1 and CDR2 (germline): LGHNA, YSLEER.